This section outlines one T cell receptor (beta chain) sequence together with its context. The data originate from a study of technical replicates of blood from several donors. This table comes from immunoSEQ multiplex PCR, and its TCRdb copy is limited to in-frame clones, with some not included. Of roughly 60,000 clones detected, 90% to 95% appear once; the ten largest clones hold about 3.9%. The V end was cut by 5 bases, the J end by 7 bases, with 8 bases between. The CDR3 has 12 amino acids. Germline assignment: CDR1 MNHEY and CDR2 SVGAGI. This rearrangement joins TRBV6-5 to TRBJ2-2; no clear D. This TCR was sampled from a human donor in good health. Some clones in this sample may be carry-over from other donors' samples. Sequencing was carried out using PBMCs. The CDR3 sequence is CASSIPGGELFF. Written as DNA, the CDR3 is TGTGCCAGCAGTATCCCGGGCGGGGAGCTGTTTTTT.